A selection of T cell receptor beta chains follows, all from one sample in a study of blood T cell repertoires in COVID-19. Profiled with immunoSEQ multiplex PCR; TCRdb holds only in-frame clones, not every one. Of around 130,000 clones in the sample, 75% to 85% were seen once. Specimen: peripheral blood. The receptors here all came from a man older than 75 with acute or convalescent COVID-19. Both conserved end residues are part of each CDR3. The D gene is left open where the match is weak. Some rows have no size entry. The others give once, few or many, or a class for an expanded clone.

D gene	J gene	V gene	clone size	CDR3 protein	CDR3 DNA
NA	TRBJ1-6	TRBV6-5	NA	CASNPPQGFPLHF	TGTGCCAGCAACCCACCACAGGGATTTCCCCTCCACTTT
NA	TRBJ1-4	TRBV27	many	CASSLDWRGEKLFF	TGTGCCAGCAGCCTCGACTGGCGAGGGGAAAAACTGTTTTTT
NA	TRBJ1-1	TRBV2	NA	CASSLRSGQGNTEAFF	TGTGCCAGCAGCCTAAGGTCAGGGCAGGGGAACACTGAAGCTTTCTTT
NA	TRBJ2-3	TRBV7-3	NA	CASSPTALTDTQYF	TGTGCCAGCAGTCCCACAGCCCTCACAGATACGCAGTATTTT
TRBD1	TRBJ1-2	TRBV10-3	once	CAISEQGELYGYTF	TGTGCCATCAGTGAGCAGGGGGAGCTCTATGGCTACACCTTC
NA	TRBJ1-6	TRBV4-1	NA	CASSQVAGTNNSPLHF	TGCGCCAGCAGCCAAGTTGCCGGGACTAATAATTCACCCCTCCACTTT
TRBD2	TRBJ2-7	TRBV18	NA	CASSPRTAGKLAGGPGNEQYF	TGTGCCAGCTCACCCCGTACGGCAGGCAAACTAGCGGGGGGGCCGGGGAACGAGCAGTACTTC
NA	TRBJ2-7	TRBV11-1	NA	CASSLRGNFYEQYF	TGTGCCAGCAGCCTCAGGGGTAATTTCTACGAGCAGTACTTC
TRBD1	TRBJ1-2	TRBV6-1	NA	CASSESWQGAIGGYTF	TGTGCCAGCAGTGAAAGTTGGCAGGGGGCGATTGGTGGCTACACCTTC
TRBD1	TRBJ1-5	TRBV6-1	once	CASSVRQGTQSNQPQHF	TGTGCCAGCAGTGTCCGACAGGGGACGCAATCCAATCAGCCCCAGCATTTT
NA	TRBJ1-4	TRBV5-6	few	CASSLFRGDILTNEKLFF	TGTGCCAGCAGCTTGTTCAGGGGCGATATTCTAACTAATGAAAAACTGTTTTTT
NA	TRBJ1-1	TRBV5-1	NA	CASSLAATDYTEAFF	TGCGCCAGCAGCTTGGCCGCGACAGACTACACTGAAGCTTTCTTT
TRBD1	TRBJ1-1	TRBV27	NA	CASSTWTGASTEAFF	TGTGCCAGCAGTACCTGGACAGGGGCAAGCACTGAAGCTTTCTTT
NA	TRBJ1-1	TRBV11-2	NA	CASSLDKGVTAFF	TGTGCCAGCAGCTTAGATAAGGGGGTTACAGCTTTCTTT
TRBD1	TRBJ1-1	TRBV2	NA	CASSGQGPEAFF	TGTGCCAGCAGCGGACAGGGACCTGAAGCTTTCTTT
TRBD1	TRBJ2-1	TRBV5-6	NA	CASSYHRGTYNEQFF	TGTGCCAGCAGCTACCACAGGGGAACCTACAATGAGCAGTTCTTC
NA	TRBJ1-5	TRBV5-3	NA	CARSHTKPQHF	TGTGCCAGAAGCCATACTAAGCCCCAGCATTTT
TRBD2	TRBJ2-7	TRBV5-5	NA	CASIAPGGNEQYF	TGTGCCAGCATCGCCCCGGGAGGCAACGAGCAGTACTTC
NA	TRBJ2-7	TRBV6-2/TRBV6-3	few	CASSGLTEQYF	TGTGCCAGCAGTGGACTGACGGAGCAGTACTTC
TRBD1	TRBJ2-5	TRBV4-1	NA	CASSRADGTGAAQETQYF	TGCGCCAGCAGCCGAGCCGATGGGACAGGGGCAGCCCAAGAGACCCAGTACTTC
NA	TRBJ2-2	TRBV3-1/TRBV3-2	NA	CASSRTTRGTGELFF	TGTGCCAGCAGCCGCACCACCCGGGGGACCGGGGAGCTGTTTTTT
NA	TRBJ2-1	TRBV29-1	many	CSSIDTRSYNEQFF	TGCAGCTCCATTGACACTCGCTCCTACAATGAGCAGTTCTTC
TRBD2	TRBJ2-3	TRBV6-5	NA	CASSYSTSGRTDTQYF	TGTGCCAGCAGTTACTCGACTAGCGGGCGCACAGATACGCAGTATTTT
TRBD1	TRBJ2-5	TRBV11-2	NA	CASSPLPGQGETQYF	TGTGCCAGCAGCCCACTCCCGGGACAGGGTGAGACCCAGTACTTC
TRBD1	TRBJ1-1	TRBV2	NA	CASEYRGRNTEAFF	TGTGCCAGCGAATACAGGGGGAGGAACACTGAAGCTTTCTTT
NA	TRBJ2-3	TRBV29-1	NA	CSAYLSTDTQYF	TGCAGCGCCTACTTAAGCACAGATACGCAGTATTTT
TRBD1	TRBJ1-1	TRBV6-5	NA	CASSRTGVTTEAFF	TGTGCCAGCAGTCGAACAGGGGTAACCACTGAAGCTTTCTTT
NA	TRBJ2-3	TRBV12-5	NA	CASGPRTNTQYF	TGTGCTAGTGGTCCCCGGACTAATACGCAGTATTTT
TRBD1	TRBJ1-5	TRBV3-1/TRBV3-2	NA	CASSQAGGGQPQHF	TGTGCCAGCAGTCAAGCAGGGGGCGGTCAGCCCCAGCATTTT
NA	TRBJ1-5	TRBV6-1	NA	CASSERLAAQHF	TGTGCCAGCAGTGAACGACTCGCGGCCCAGCATTTT
NA	TRBJ2-5	TRBV7-8	NA	CASSSGNWETQYF	TGTGCCAGCAGCTCCGGTAATTGGGAGACCCAGTACTTC
NA	TRBJ2-3	TRBV11-2	NA	CASSQSTDTQYF	TGTGCCAGCAGCCAAAGCACAGATACGCAGTATTTT
NA	TRBJ2-7	TRBV2	NA	CASKERTVWGEQYF	TGTGCCAGCAAAGAACGGACAGTTTGGGGCGAGCAGTACTTC
TRBD2	TRBJ2-5	TRBV2	once	CASSTISGGGETQYF	TGTGCCAGCAGTACGATTAGCGGGGGTGGAGAGACCCAGTACTTC
NA	TRBJ1-4	TRBV5-6	few	CASSYERNEKLFF	TGTGCCAGCAGCTACGAGAGGAATGAAAAACTGTTTTTT
NA	TRBJ2-5	TRBV11-1	once	CASSLQGHDGTQYF	TGTGCCAGCTCACTCCAGGGGCACGACGGGACCCAGTACTTC
TRBD2	TRBJ2-2	TRBV9	NA	CASSLRGEAAKRNTGELFF	TGTGCCAGCAGTCTTCGGGGGGAGGCAGCGAAACGGAACACCGGGGAGCTGTTTTTT
NA	TRBJ1-4	TRBV5-1	NA	CASSFEPREKLFF	TGCGCCAGCAGCTTTGAACCCAGGGAAAAACTGTTTTTT
TRBD1	TRBJ2-2	TRBV29-1	NA	CSVFSGTGGLGELFF	TGCAGCGTTTTTTCCGGGACAGGGGGCCTCGGGGAGCTGTTTTTT
NA	TRBJ1-1	TRBV7-8	many	CASSLVLGEAFF	TGTGCCAGCAGCTTAGTTTTGGGCGAAGCTTTCTTT
NA	TRBJ1-5	TRBV23-1	NA	CATHHRDNQPQHF	TGCGCCACCCACCACAGGGACAATCAGCCCCAGCATTTT